This TCR beta chain was obtained from a study of human T cells and chemical hapten exposure. TCRdb re-derived calls from the RACE reads in MiXCR, one entry per CDR3 protein. Of some 90,000 distinct CDR3 sequences detected, around 10% appear once; the ten largest clones hold 3.2%. This clonotype appeared a few times. Trimming shortened V by 0 bases and J by 2 bases, and 16 bases separated the two germline ends. The CDR3 extends over 17 amino acids. Germline CDR1 MGHRA, CDR2 YSYEKL. The time point was: patch test 2, 6 weeks after DPC sensitization. Treatment described: therapeutic diphenylcyclopropenone sensitization with weekly scalp DPC.

This chain links TRBV4-1 with TRBJ2-5; possible D gene TRBD1, 6 bases. The TCR comes from a woman aged 40 to 50 with alopecia areata. Some clones in this sample may be carry-over from other donors' samples. Sequences were derived from whole blood, sampled in connection with sensitization to the hapten diphenylcyclopropenone (DPC). For the CDR3, the DNA is TGCGCCAGCAGCCAAGACGCACCAGGGGCTCTACAAGAGACCCAGTACTTC. Amino acids: CASSQDAPGALQETQYF.